Reported below is one T cell receptor (beta chain). The target antigen is unknown. Primers included in the PCR were 60 Vbeta and 13 Jbeta primers. As processed by the authors: In a later analysis, some 80 million unique TCR beta chains included roughly 11 million shared by two or more donors. Sequenced by immunoSEQ multiplex PCR; TCRdb stores in-frame clones only, minus some. V, J and clone size reflect that table, while D and trimming were determined from the DNA. The sample lists 250,000 to 350,000 clones, more than 80% occurring once. These data belong to a study of cytomegalovirus exposure and HLA in healthy donors. Whole-study findings and limits: From TCR beta sequences, most subjects' HLA-A and HLA-B alleles were reportedly predicted accurately. Associated with cytomegalovirus, according to the listing, were 150 to 200 TCR beta chains. Across donors, sequencing depth was assumed by presence/absence analyses to be roughly uniform.

Sequenced: PBMCs. The TCR originated in a man between 40 and 49 years old in good health and CMV-seropositive.

Here the CDR3 DNA reads TGTGCCAGCAGCTTAGCAGGGGCCATGAACACTGAAGCTTTCTTT. This translates into CASSLAGAMNTEAFF. The chain uses TRBV7-2 and TRBJ1-1; TRBD1 might be the D (5 bases). This CDR3 has 15 residues. The ends were cut back, 0 bases at V and 0 bases at J, with 8 bases in the middle. Germline lookup yields CDR1 SGHTA and CDR2 FQGNSA.